The following is a TCR beta chain sequence with its context. This CDR3 is built from 13 residues. Germline CDR1 reads SEHNR; CDR2 reads FQNEAQ (reference sequence). V dropped 7 bases and J dropped 6; count of bases not matched to a gene: 5. This sample was included in a study of cytomegalovirus exposure and HLA in healthy donors. The primer mix had 60 Vbeta and 13 Jbeta primers. The assay was immunoSEQ multiplex PCR, and TCRdb's table has in-frame clones only and misses some. The sample holds approximately 100,000 clones, roughly 80% seen once. Sequencing was performed on PBMCs. The chain has TRBV7-9 and TRBJ2-1, with TRBD2 matching over 8 bases. The sequence derives from a man in his sixties in good health and CMV-seropositive. CDR3 sequence (DNA): TGTGCCAGCACCCCGGGGGGGATCAATGAGCAGTTCTTC. This encodes CASTPGGINEQFF.